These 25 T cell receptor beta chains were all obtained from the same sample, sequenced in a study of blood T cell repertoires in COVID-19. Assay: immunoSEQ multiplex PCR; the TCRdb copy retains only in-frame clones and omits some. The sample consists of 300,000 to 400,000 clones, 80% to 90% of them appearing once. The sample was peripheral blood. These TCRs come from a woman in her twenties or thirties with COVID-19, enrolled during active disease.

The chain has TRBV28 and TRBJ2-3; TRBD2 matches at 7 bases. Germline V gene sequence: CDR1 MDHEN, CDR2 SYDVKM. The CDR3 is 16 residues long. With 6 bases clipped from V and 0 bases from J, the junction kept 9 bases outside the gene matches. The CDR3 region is CASSYKLALSTDTQYF. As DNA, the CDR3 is TGTGCCAGCAGCTACAAACTAGCGTTAAGCACAGATACGCAGTATTTT.

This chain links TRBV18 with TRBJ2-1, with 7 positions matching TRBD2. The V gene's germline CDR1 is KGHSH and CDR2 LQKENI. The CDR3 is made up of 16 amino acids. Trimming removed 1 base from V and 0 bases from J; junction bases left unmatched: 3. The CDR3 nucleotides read TGTGCCAGCTCACCACGGGACTACCTCTCCTACAATGAGCAGTTCTTC. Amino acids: CASSPRDYLSYNEQFF.

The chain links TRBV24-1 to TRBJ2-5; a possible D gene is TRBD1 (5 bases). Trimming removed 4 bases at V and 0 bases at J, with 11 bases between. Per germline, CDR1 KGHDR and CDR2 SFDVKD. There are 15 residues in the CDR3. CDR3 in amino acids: CATSDPQGYQETQYF. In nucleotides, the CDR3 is TGTGCCACCAGTGACCCGCAGGGATACCAAGAGACCCAGTACTTC.

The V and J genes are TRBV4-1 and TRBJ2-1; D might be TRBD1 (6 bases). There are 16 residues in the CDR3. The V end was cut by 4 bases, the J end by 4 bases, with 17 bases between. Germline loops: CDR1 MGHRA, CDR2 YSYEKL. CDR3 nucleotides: TGCGCCAGCAGCCCGTTAGGCAGGGGTAAATACAATGAGCAGTTCTTC. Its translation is CASSPLGRGKYNEQFF.

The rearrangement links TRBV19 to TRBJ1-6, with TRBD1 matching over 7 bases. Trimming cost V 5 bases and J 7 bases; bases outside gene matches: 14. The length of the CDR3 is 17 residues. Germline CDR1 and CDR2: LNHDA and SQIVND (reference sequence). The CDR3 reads CASSPSLRAGQNSPLHF. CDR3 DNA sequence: TGTGCCAGTAGTCCTTCACTGCGGGCGGGACAGAATTCACCCCTCCACTTT. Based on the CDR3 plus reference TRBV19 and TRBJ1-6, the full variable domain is DGGITQSPKYLFRKEGQNVTLSCEQNLNHDAMYWYRQDPGQGLRLIYYSQIVNDFQKGDIAEGYSVSREKKESFPLTVTSAQKNPTAFYLCASSPSLRAGQNSPLHFGNGTRLTVT.

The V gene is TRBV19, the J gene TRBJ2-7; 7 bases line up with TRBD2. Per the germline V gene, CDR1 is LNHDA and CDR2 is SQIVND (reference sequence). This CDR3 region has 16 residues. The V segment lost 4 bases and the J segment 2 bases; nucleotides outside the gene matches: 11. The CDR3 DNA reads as TGTGCCAGTAGTAGCGTAGGGGAGGGGATTCCCTACGAGCAGTACTTC. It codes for CASSSVGEGIPYEQYF.

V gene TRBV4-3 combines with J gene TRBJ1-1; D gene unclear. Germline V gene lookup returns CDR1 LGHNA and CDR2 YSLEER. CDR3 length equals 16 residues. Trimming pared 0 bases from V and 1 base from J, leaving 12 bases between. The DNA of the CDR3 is TGCGCCAGCAGCCAAGATTCCCGGGGTCCGAACACTGAAGCTTTCTTT. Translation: CASSQDSRGPNTEAFF.

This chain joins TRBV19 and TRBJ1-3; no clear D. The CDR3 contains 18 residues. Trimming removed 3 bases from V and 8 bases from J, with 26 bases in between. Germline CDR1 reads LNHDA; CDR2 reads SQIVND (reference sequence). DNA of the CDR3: TGTGCCAGTAGTATGCGGGGAACCCACTCCCTATTCGGAGACACCATATATTTT. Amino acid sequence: CASSMRGTHSLFGDTIYF.

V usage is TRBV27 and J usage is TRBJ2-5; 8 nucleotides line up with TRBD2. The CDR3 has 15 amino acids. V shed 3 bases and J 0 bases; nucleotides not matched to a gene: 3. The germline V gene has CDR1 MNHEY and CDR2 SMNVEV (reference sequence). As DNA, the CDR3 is TGTGCCAGCAGTTTCGGCGGGGGGTACCAAGAGACCCAGTACTTC. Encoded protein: CASSFGGGYQETQYF.

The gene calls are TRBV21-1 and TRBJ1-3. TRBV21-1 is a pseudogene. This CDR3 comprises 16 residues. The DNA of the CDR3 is TGTGCCAGCAGCAATGAAGCCCGGTACTCTGGAAACACCATATATTTT. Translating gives CASSNEARYSGNTIYF.

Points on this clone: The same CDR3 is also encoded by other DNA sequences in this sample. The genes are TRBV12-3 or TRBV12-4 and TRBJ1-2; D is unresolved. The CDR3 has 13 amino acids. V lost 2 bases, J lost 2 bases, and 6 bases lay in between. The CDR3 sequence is CASSLPGNYGYTF. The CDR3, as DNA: TGTGCCAGCAGTTTACCGGGGAACTATGGCTACACCTTC.

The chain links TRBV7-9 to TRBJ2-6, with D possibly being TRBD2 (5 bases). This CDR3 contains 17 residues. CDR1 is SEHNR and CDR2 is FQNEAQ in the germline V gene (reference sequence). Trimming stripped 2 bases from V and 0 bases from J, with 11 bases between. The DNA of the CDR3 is TGTGCCAGCAGCTTACGCGTCCGGGGCTCTGGGGCCAACGTCCTGACTTTC. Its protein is CASSLRVRGSGANVLTF.

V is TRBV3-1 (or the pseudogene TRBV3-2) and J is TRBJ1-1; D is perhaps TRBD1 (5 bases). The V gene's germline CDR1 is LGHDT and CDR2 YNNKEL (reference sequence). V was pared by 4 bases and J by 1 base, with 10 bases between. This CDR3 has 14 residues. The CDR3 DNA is TGTGCCAGCAGCCTAGTGGGGGGGAACACTGAAGCTTTCTTT. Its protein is CASSLVGGNTEAFF.

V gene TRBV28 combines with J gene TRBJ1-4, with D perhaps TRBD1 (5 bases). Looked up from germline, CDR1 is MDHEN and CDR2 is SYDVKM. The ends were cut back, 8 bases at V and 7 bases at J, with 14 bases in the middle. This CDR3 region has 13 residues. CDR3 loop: CASGSGVSEKLFF. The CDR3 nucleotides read TGTGCCAGCGGTTCGGGGGTCAGTGAAAAACTGTTTTTT.

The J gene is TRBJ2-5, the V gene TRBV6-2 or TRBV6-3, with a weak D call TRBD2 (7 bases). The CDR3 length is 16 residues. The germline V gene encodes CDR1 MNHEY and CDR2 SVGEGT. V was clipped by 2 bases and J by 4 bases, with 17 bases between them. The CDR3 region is CASSYGSGGLLETQYF. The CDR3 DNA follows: TGTGCCAGCAGTTACGGATCCGGGGGGCTTCTAGAGACCCAGTACTTC.

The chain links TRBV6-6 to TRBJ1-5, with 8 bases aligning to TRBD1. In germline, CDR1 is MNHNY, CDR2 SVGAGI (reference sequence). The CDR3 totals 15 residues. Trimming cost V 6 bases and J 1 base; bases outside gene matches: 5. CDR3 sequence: CASRGQGRSNQPQHF. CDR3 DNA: TGTGCCAGCAGAGGACAGGGAAGGAGCAATCAGCCCCAGCATTTT.

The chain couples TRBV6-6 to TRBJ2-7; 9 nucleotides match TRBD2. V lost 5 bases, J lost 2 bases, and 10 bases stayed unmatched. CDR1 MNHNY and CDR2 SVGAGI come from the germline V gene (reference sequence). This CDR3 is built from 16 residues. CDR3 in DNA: TGTGCCAGCAGTCGATCGTGGCTAGCGGGGACCTACGAGCAGTACGTC. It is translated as CASSRSWLAGTYEQYV.

CDR3 nucleotides: TGTGCCAGTAGAGGGGCGGACAGGCCGGACACTGAAGCTTTCTTT. Protein: CASRGADRPDTEAFF. The genes are TRBV19 and TRBJ1-1; 7 positions agree with TRBD1. Germline V CDR1 and CDR2: LNHDA, SQIVND (reference sequence). V dropped 6 bases and J dropped 3; count of bases not matched to a gene: 10. The CDR3 is made up of 15 amino acids. Together with reference TRBV19 and TRBJ1-1, the CDR3 gives the full variable domain: DGGITQSPKYLFRKEGQNVTLSCEQNLNHDAMYWYRQDPGQGLRLIYYSQIVNDFQKGDIAEGYSVSREKKESFPLTVTSAQKNPTAFYLCASRGADRPDTEAFFGQGTRLTVV.

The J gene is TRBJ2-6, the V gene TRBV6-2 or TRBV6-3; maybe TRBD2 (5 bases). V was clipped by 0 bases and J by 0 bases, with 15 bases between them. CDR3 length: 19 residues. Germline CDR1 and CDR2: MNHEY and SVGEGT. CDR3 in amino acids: CASSYSGRGKYSGANVLTF. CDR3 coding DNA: TGTGCCAGCAGTTACTCGGGTAGAGGGAAATACTCTGGGGCCAACGTCCTGACTTTC.

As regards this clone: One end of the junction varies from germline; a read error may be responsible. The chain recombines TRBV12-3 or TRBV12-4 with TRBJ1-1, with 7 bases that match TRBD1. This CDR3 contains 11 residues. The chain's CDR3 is CASSSGQVVSF. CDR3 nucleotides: TGTGCCAGCAGTTCCGGACAGGTCGTGTCCTTT.

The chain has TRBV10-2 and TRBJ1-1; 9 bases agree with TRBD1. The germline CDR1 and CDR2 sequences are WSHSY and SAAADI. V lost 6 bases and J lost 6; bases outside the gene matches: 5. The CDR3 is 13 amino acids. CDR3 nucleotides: TGCGCCAGCAGGGACAGGGGTTTCTCTGAAGCTTTCTTT. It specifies CASRDRGFSEAFF.

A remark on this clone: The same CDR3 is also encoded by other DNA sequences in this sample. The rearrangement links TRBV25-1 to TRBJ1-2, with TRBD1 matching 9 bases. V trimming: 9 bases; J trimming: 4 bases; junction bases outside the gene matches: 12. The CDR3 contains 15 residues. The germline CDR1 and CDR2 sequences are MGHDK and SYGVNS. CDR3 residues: CASSTRTGDSYGYTF. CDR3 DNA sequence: TGTGCCAGTAGTACCCGGACAGGGGACTCCTATGGCTACACCTTC.

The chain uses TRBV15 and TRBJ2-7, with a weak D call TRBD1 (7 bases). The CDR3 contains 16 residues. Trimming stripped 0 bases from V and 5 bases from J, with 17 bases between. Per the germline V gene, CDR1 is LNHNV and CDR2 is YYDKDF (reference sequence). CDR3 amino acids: CATSRDLGGGNNEQYF. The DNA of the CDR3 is TGTGCCACCAGCAGAGATCTAGGAGGGGGCAACAACGAGCAGTACTTC.

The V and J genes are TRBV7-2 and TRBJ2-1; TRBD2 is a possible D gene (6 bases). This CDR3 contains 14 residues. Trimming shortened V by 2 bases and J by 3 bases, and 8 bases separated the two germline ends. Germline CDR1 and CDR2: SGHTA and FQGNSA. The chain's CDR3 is CASSLLASYNEQFF. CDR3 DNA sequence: TGTGCCAGCAGCTTACTAGCGAGCTACAATGAGCAGTTCTTC.

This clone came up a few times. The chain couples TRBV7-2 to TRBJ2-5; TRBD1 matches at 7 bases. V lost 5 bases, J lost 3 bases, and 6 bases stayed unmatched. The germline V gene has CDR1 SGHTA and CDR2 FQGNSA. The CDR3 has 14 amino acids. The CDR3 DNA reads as TGTGCCAGCAGCCCTCAGGACAGGAAAGAGACCCAGTACTTC. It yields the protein CASSPQDRKETQYF. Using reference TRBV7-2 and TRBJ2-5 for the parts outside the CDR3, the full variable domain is GAGVSQSPSNKVTEKGKDVELRCDPISGHTALYWYRQSLGQGLEFLIYFQGNSAPDKSGLPSDRFSAERTGGSVSTLTIQRTQQEDSAVYLCASSPQDRKETQYFGPGTRLLVL.